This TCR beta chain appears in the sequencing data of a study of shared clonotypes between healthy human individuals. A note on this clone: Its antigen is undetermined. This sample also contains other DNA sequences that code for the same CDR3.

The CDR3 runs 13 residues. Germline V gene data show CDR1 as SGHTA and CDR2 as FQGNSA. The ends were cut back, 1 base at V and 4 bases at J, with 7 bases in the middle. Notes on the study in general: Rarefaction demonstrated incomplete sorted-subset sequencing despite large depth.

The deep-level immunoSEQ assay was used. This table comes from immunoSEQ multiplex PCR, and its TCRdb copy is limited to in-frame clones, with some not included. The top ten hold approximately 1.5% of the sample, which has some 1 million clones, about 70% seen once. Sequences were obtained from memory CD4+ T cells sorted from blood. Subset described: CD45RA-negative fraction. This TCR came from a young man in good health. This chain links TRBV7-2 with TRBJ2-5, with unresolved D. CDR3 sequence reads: CASSLGRRETQYF. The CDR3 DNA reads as TGTGCCAGCAGCTTAGGAAGACGAGAGACCCAGTACTTC.